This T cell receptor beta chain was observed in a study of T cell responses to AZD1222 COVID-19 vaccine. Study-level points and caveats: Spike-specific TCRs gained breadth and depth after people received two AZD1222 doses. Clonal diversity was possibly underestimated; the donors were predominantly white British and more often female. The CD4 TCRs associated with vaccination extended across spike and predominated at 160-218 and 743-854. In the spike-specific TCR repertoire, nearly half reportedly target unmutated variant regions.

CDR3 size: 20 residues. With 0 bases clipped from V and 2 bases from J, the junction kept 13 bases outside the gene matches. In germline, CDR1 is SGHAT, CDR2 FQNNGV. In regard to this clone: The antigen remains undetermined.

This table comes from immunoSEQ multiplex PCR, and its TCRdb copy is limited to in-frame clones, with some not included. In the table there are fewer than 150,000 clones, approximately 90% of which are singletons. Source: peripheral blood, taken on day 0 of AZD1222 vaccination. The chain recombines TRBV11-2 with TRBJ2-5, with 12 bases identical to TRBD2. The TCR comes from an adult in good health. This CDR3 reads CASSLEVVTSGRMGQETQYF. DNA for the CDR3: TGTGCCAGCAGCTTAGAGGTGGTTACTAGCGGGAGGATGGGGCAAGAGACCCAGTACTTC.